This paragraph reports one T cell receptor (beta chain). Its specificity is unknown. Assay: immunoSEQ multiplex PCR; the TCRdb copy retains only in-frame clones and omits some. The table has some 150,000 clones, more than 75% seen once. This entry belongs to a study of T cell responses to AZD1222 COVID-19 vaccine. The study's findings and limits: Researchers took repertoire samples only after the peak T cell response had come. Seropositivity was recorded at baseline in only 6 or 7 AZD1222 recipients.

The TCR originated in an adult who received the AZD1222 COVID-19 vaccine. The material was peripheral blood, obtained 28 days after the second AZD1222 dose.

CDR3 loop: CASSQGDRGLSDTQYF. The CDR3, as DNA: TGCGCCAGCAGCCAAGGGGACCGGGGGTTGTCAGATACGCAGTATTTT. The chain couples TRBV4-3 to TRBJ2-3; maybe TRBD2 (6 bases). Germline V gene sequence: CDR1 LGHNA, CDR2 YSLEER. V was pared by 1 base and J by 4 bases, with 15 bases between. The CDR3 has 16 residues.